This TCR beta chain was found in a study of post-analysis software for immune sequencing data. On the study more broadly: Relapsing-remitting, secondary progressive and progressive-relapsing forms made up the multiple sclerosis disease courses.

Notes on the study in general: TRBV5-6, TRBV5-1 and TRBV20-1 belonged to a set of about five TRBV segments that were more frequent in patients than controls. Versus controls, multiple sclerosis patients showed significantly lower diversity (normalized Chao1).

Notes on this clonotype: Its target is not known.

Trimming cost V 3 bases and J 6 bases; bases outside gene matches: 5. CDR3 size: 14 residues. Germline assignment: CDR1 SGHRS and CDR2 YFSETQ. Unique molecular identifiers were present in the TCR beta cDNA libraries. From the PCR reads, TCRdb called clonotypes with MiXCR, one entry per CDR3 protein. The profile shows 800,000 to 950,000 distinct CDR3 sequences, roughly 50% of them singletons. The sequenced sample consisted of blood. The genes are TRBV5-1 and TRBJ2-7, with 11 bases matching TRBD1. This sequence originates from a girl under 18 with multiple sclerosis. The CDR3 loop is CASSSRTGGFEQYF. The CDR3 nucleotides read TGCGCCAGCAGCTCCCGGACAGGGGGCTTCGAGCAGTACTTC.